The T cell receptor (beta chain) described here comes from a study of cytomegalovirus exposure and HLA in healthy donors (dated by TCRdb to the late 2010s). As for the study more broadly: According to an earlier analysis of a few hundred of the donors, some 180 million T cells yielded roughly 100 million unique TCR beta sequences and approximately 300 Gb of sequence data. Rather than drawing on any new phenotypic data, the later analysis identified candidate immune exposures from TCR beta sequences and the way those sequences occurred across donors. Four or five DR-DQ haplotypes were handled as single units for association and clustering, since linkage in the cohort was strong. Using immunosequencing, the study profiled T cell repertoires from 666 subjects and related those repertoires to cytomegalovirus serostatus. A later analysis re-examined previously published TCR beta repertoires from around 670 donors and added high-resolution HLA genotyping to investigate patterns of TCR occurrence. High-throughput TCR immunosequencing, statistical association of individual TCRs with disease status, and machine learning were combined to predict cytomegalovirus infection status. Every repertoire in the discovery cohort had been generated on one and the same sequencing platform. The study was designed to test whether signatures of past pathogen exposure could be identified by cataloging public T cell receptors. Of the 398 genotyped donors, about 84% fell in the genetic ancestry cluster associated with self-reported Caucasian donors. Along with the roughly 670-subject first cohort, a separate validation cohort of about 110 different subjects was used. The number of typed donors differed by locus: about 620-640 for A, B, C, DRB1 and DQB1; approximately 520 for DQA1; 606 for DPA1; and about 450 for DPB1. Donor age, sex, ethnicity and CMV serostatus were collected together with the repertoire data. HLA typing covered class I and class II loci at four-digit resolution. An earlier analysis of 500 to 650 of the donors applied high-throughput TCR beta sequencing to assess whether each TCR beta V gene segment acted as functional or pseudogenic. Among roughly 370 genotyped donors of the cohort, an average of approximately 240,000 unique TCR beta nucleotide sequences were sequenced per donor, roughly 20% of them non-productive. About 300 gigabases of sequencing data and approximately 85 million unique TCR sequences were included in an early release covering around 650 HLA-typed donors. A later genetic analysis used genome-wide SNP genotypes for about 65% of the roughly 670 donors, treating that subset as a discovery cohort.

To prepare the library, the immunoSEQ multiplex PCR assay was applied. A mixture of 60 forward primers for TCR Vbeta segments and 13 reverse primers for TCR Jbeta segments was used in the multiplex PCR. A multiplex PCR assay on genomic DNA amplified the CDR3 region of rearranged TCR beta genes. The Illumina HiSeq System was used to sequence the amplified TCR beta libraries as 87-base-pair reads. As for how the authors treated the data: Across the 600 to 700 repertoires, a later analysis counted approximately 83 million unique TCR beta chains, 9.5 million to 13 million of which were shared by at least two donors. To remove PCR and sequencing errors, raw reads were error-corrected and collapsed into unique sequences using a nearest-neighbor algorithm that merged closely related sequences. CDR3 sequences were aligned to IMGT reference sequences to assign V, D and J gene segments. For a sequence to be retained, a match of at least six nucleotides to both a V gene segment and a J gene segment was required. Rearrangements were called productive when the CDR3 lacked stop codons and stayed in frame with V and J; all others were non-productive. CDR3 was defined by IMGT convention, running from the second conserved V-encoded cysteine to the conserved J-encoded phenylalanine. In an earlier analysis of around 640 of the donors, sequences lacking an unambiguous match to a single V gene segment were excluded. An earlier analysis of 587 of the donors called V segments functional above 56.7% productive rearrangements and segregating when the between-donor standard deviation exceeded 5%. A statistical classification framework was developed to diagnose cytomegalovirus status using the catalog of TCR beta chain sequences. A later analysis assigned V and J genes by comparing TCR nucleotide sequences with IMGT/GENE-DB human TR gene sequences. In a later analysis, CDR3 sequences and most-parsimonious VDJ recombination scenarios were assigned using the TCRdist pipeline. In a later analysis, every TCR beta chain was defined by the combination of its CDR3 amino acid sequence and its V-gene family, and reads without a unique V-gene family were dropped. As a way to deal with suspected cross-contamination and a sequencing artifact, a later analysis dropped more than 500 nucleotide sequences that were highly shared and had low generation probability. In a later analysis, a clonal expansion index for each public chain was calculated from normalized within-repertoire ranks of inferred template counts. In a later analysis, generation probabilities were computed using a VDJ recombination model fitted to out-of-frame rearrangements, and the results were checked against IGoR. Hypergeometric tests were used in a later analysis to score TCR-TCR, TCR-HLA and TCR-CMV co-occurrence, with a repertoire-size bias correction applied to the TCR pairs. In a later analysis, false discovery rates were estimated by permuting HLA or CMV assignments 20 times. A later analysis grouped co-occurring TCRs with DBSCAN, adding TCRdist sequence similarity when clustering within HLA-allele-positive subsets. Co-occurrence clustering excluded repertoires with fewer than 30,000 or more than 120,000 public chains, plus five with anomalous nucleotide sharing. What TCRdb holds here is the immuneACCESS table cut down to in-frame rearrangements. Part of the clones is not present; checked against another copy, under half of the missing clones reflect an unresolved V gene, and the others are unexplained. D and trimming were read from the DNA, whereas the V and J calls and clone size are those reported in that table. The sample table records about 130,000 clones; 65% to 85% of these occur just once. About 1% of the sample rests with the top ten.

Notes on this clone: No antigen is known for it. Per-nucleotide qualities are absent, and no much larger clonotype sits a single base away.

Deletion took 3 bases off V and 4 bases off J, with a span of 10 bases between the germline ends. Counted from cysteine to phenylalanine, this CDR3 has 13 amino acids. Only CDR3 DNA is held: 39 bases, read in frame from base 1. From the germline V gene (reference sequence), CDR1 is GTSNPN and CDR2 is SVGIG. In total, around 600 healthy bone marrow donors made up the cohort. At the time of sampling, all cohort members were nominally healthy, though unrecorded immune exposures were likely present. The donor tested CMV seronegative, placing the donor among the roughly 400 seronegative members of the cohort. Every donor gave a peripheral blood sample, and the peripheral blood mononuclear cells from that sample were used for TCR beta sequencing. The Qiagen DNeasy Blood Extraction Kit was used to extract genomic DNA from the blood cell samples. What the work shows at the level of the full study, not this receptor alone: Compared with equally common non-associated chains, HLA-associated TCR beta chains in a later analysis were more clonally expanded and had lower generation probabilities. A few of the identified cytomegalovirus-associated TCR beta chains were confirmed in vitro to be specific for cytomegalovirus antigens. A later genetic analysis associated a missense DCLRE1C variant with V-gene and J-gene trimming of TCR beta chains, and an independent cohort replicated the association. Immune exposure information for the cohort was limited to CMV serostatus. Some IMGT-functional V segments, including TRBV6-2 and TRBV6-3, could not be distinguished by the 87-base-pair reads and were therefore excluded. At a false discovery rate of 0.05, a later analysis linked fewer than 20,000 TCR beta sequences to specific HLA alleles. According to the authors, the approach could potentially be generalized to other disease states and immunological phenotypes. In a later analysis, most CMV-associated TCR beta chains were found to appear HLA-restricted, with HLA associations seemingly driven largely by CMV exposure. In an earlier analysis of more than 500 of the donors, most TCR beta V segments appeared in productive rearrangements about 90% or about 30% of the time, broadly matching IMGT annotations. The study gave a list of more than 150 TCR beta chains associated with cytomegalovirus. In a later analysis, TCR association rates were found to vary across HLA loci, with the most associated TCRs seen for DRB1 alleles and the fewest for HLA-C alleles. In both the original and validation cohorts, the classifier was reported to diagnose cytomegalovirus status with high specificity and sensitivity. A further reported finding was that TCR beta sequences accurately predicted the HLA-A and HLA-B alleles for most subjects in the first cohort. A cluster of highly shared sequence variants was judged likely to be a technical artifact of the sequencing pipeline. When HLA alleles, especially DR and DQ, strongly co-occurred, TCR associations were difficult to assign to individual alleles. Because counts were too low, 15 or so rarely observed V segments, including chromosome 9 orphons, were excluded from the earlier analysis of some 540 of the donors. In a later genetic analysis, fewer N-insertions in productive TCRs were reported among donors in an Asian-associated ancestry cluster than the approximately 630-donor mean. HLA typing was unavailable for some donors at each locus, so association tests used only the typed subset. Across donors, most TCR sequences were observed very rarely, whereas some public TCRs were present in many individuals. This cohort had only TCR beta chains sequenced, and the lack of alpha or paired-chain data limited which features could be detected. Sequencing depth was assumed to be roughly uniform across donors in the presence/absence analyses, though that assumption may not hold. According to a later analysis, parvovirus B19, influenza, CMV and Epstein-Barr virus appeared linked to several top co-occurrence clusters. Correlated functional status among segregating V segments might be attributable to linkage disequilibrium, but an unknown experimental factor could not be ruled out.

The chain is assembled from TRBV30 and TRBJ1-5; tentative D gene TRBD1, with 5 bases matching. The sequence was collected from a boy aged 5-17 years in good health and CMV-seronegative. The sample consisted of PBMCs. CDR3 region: CAWREQANQPQHF. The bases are TGTGCCTGGAGAGAACAGGCAAATCAGCCCCAGCATTTT.